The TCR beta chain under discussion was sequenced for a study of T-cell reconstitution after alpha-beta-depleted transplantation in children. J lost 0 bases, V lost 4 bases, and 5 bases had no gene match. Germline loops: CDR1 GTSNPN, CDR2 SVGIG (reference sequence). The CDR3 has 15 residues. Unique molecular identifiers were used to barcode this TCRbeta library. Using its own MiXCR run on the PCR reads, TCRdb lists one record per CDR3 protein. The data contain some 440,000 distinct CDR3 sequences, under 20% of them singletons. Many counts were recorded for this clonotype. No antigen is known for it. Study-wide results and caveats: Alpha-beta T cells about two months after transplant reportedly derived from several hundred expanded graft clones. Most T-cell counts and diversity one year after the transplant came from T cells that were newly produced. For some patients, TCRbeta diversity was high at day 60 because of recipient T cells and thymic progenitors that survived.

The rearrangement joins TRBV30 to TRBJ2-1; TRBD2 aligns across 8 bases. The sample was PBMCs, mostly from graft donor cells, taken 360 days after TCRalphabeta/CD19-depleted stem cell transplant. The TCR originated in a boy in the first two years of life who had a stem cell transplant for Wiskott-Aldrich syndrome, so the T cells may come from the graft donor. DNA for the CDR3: TGTGCCTGGACCACCGGGACTAGCTCCTACAATGAGCAGTTCTTC. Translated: CAWTTGTSSYNEQFF. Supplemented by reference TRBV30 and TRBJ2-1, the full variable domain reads SQTIHQWPATLVQPVGSPLSLECTVEGTSNPNLYWYRQAAGRGLQLLFYSVGIGQISSEVPQNLSASRPQDRQFILSSKKLLLSDSGFYLCAWTTGTSSYNEQFFGPGTRLTVL.